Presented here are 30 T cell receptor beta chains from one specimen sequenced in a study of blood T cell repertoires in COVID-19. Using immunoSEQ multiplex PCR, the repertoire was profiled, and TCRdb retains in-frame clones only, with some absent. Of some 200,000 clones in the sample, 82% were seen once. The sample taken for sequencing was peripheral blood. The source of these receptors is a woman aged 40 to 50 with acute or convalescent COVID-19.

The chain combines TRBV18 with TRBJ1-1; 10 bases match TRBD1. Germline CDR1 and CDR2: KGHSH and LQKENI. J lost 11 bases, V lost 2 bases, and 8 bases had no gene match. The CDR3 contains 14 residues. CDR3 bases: TGTGCCAGCTCACCAAATCGACAGGGGGCGCTTGCTTTCTTT. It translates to CASSPNRQGALAFF.

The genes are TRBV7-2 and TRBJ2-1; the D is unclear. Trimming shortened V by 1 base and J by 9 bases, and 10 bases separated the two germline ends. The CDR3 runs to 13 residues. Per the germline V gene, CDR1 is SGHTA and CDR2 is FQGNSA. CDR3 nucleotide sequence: TGTGCCAGCAGCTTAGATAGTTTAAGTGAGCAGTTCTTC. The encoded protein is CASSLDSLSEQFF.

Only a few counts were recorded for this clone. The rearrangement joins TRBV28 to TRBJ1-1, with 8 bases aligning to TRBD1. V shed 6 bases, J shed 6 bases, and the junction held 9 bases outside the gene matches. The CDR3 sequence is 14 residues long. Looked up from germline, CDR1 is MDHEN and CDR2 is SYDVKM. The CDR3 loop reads CASRLHGQGSEAFF. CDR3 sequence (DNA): TGTGCCAGCAGACTCCACGGACAGGGCTCTGAAGCTTTCTTT.

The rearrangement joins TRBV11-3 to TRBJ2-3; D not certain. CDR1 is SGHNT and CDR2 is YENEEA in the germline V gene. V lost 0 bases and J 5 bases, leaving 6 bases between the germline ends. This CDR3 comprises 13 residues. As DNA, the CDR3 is TGTGCCAGCAGCTTAGATGCAGGAGATACGCAGTATTTT. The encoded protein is CASSLDAGDTQYF.

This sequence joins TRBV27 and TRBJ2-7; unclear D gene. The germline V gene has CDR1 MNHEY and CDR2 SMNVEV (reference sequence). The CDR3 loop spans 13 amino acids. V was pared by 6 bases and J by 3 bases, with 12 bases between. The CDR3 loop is CASSLVPYYEQYF. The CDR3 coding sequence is TGTGCCAGCAGCCTAGTCCCGTACTACGAGCAGTACTTC.

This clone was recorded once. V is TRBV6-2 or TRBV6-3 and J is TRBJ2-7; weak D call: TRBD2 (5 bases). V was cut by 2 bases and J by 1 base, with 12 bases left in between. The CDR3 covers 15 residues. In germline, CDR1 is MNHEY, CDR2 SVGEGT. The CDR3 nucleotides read TGTGCCAGCAGTTACACTCGGACGGGGTCCTACGAGCAGTACTTC. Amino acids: CASSYTRTGSYEQYF.

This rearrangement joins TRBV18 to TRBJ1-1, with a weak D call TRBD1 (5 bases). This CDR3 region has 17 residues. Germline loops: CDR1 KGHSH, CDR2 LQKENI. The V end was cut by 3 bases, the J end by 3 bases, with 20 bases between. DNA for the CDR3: TGTGCCAGCTCACCGAACCAGGGCCAGTATGATGACACTGAAGCTTTCTTT. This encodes CASSPNQGQYDDTEAFF.

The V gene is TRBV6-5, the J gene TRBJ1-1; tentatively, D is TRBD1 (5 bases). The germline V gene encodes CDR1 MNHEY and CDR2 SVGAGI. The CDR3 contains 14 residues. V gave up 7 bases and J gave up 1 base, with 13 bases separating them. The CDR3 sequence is CASIKGFPNTEAFF. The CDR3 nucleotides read TGTGCCAGCATTAAGGGGTTCCCGAACACTGAAGCTTTCTTT.

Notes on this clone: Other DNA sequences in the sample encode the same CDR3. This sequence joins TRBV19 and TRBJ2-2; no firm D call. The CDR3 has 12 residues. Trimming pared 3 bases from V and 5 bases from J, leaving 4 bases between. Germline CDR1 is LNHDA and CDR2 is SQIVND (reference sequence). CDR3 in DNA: TGTGCCAGTAGTATTTCTACCGGGGAGCTGTTTTTT. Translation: CASSISTGELFF.

CDR3 amino acids: CASSSTGPTYGYTF. CDR3 sequence (DNA): TGTGCCAGCAGCTCAACAGGTCCAACTTATGGCTACACCTTC. The J gene is TRBJ1-2, the V gene TRBV6-5; tentative D call: TRBD1 (5 bases). V was trimmed by 6 bases and J by 5 bases, leaving 16 bases between them. The CDR3 runs 14 residues. Germline-derived CDR1 and CDR2 are MNHEY and SVGAGI.

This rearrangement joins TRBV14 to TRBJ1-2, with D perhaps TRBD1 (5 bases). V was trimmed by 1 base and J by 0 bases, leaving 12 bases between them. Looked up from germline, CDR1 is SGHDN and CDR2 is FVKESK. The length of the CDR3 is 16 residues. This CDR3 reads CASSQAGVFSNYGYTF. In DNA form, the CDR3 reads TGTGCCAGCAGCCAAGCGGGGGTATTTTCTAACTATGGCTACACCTTC.

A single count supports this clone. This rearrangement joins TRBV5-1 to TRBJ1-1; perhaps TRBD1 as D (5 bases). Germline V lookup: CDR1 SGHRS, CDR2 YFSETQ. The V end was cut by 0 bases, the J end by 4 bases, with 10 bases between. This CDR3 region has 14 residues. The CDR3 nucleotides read TGCGCCAGCAGCTTGGTGGGGGAGGGCACTGAAGCTTTCTTT. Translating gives CASSLVGEGTEAFF.

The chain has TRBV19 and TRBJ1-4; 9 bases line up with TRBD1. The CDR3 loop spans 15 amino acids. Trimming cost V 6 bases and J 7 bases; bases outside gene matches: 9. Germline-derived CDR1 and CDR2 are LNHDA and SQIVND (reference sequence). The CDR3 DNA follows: TGTGCCAGTAGAGACCCACAGGGGGCATCTGAAAAACTGTTTTTT. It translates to CASRDPQGASEKLFF. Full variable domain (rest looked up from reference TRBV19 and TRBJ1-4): DGGITQSPKYLFRKEGQNVTLSCEQNLNHDAMYWYRQDPGQGLRLIYYSQIVNDFQKGDIAEGYSVSREKKESFPLTVTSAQKNPTAFYLCASRDPQGASEKLFFGSGTQLSVL.

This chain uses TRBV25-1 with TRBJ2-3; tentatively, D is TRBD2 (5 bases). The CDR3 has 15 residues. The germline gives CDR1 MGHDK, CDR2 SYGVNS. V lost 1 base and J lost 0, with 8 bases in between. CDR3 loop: CASSELGGSTDTQYF. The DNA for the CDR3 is TGTGCCAGCAGTGAATTGGGCGGGAGCACAGATACGCAGTATTTT.

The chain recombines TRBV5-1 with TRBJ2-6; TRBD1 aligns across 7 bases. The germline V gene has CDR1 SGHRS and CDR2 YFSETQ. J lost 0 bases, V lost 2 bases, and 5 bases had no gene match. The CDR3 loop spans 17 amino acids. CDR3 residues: CASSFRDSSSGANVLTF. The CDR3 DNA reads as TGCGCCAGCAGCTTCCGGGACAGCTCCTCTGGGGCCAACGTCCTGACTTTC.

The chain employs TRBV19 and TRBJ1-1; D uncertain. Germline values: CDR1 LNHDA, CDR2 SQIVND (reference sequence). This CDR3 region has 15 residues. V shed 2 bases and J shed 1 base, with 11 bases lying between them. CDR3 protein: CASSITAPGNTEAFF. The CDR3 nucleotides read TGTGCCAGTAGTATAACCGCTCCGGGGAACACTGAAGCTTTCTTT.

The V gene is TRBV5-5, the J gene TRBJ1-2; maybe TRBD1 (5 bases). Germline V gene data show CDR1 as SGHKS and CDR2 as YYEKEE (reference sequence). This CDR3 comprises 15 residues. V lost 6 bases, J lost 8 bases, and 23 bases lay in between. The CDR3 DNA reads TGTGCCAGCACCCCCCCTTGGGGCAGGGTAGGAGGCTACACCTTC. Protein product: CASTPPWGRVGGYTF.

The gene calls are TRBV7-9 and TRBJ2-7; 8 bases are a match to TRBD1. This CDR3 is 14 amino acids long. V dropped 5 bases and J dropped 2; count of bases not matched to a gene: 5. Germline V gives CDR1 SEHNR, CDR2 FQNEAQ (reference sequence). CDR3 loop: CASSPQGDPYEQYF. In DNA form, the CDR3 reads TGTGCCAGCAGCCCACAGGGGGATCCCTACGAGCAGTACTTC.

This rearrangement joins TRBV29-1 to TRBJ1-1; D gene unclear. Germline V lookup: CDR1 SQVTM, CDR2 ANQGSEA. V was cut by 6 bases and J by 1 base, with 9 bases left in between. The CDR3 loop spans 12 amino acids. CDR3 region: CSVFVWNTEAFF. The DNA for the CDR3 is TGCAGCGTCTTTGTCTGGAACACTGAAGCTTTCTTT. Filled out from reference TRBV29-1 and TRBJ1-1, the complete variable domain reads SAVISQKPSRDICQRGTSLTIQCQVDSQVTMMFWYRQQPGQSLTLIATANQGSEATYESGFVIDKFPISRPNLTFSTLTVSNMSPEDSSIYLCSVFVWNTEAFFGQGTRLTVV.

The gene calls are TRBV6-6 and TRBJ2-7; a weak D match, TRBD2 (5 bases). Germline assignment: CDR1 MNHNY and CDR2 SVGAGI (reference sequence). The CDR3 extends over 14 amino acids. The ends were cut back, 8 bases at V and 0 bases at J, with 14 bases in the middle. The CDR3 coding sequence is TGTGCCAGCGCCGAGGGTCCTCGCTCCTACGAGCAGTACTTC. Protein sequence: CASAEGPRSYEQYF.

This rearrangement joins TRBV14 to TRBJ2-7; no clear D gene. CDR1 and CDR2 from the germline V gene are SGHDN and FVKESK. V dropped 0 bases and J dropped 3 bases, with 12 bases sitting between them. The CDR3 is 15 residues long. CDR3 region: CASSQDRGRNYEQYF. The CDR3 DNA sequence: TGTGCCAGCAGCCAAGATAGAGGCAGAAACTACGAGCAGTACTTC. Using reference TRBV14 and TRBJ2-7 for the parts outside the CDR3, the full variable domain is EAGVTQFPSHSVIEKGQTVTLRCDPISGHDNLYWYRRVMGKEIKFLLHFVKESKQDESGMPNNRFLAERTGGTYSTLKVQPAELEDSGVYFCASSQDRGRNYEQYFGPGTRLTVT.

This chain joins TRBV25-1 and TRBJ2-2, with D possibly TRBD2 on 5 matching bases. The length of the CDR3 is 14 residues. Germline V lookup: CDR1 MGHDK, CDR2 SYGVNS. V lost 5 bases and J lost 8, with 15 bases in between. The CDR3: CASSTLGGTGELFF. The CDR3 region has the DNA TGTGCCAGCAGTACGCTCGGAGGCACTGGGGAGCTGTTTTTT.

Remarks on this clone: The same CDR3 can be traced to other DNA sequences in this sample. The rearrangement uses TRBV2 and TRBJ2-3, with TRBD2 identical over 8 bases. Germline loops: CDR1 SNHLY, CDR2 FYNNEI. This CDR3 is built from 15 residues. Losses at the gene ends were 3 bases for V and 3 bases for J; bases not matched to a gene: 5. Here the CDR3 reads CASSDPAGETDTQYF. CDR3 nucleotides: TGTGCCAGCAGTGATCCAGCGGGGGAAACAGATACGCAGTATTTT.

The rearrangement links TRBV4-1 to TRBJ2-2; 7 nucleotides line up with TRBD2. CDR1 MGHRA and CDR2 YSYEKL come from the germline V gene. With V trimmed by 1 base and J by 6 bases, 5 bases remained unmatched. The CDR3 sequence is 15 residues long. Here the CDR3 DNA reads TGCGCCAGCAGCCAAGGGACTAGTTGGGCCGGGGAGCTGTTTTTT. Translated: CASSQGTSWAGELFF.

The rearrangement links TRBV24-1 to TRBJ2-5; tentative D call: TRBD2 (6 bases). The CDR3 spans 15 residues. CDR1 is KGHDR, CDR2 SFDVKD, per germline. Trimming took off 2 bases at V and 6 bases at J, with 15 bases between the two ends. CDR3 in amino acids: CATSDWRLVIKTQYF. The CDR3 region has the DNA TGTGCCACCAGTGATTGGCGACTAGTCATAAAGACCCAGTACTTC.

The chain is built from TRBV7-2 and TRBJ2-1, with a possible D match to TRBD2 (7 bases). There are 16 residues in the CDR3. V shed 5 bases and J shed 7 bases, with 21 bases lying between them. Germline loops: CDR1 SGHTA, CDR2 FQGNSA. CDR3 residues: CASSAMGAGAGNEQFF. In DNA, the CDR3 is TGTGCCAGCAGCGCAATGGGGGCGGGGGCTGGGAATGAGCAGTTCTTC.

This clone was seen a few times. The CDR3 is CSVGLRGGLNYGYTF. The CDR3 DNA reads TGCAGCGTCGGTTTGAGGGGGGGCTTGAACTATGGCTACACCTTC. This sequence joins TRBV29-1 and TRBJ1-2; D may be TRBD1 (6 bases). This CDR3 spans 15 amino acids. The V and J ends lost 6 bases and 2 bases respectively, with 19 bases between them. Germline loops: CDR1 SQVTM, CDR2 ANQGSEA.

CDR3 region: CASSSGTSVDEQFF. DNA of the CDR3: TGTGCCAGCAGCTCCGGGACTAGCGTGGATGAGCAGTTCTTC. V usage is TRBV7-7 and J usage is TRBJ2-1, with 10 bases fitting TRBD2. Germline-derived CDR1 and CDR2 are SSHAT and FNYEAQ (reference sequence). The CDR3 spans 14 residues. After removal of 4 bases from V and 8 bases from J, the junction contained 5 bases not matched to a gene.

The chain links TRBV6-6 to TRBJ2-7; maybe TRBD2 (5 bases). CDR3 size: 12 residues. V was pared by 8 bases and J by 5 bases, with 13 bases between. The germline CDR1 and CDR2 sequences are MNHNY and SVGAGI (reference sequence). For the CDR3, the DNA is TGTGCCAGCCTTGGACTCTCACACGAGCAGTACTTC. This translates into CASLGLSHEQYF.

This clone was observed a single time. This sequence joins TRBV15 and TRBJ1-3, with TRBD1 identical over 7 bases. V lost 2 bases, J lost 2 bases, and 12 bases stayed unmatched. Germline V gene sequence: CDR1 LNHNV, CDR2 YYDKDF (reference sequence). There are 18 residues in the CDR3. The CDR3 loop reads CATSRQTLLRGAGNTIYF. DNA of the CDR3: TGTGCCACCAGCAGACAAACCCTACTCAGGGGGGCTGGAAACACCATATATTTT.